Sequencing of this T cell receptor beta chain was carried out in a study of OX40 agonist ivuxolimab in advanced cancers. A remark on this clone: Its antigen is unidentified.

The table came from immunoSEQ multiplex PCR; TCRdb's copy has only in-frame clones and leaves some out. The sample carries about 75,000 clones, approximately 86% recorded once. Germline CDR1 reads SEHNR; CDR2 reads FQNEAQ (reference sequence). The V end was cut by 5 bases, the J end by 2 bases, with 12 bases between. The CDR3 totals 14 residues. Study-wide results and caveats: With doses of 0.1 to 3.0 mg/kg, CD4+ and CD8+ blood T cells had undergone clonal expansion by week 6.

Source: CD4+ or CD8+ T cells sorted from blood, taken in a trial of the OX40 agonist ivuxolimab. This TCR derives from an adult with an advanced solid tumor such as melanoma, head and neck, liver or kidney cancer. V and J are TRBV7-9 and TRBJ1-1; tentatively, D is TRBD1 (5 bases). The CDR3 region has the DNA TGTGCCAGCAGCCGGGACGGCCGAAACACTGAAGCTTTCTTT. Translated: CASSRDGRNTEAFF.